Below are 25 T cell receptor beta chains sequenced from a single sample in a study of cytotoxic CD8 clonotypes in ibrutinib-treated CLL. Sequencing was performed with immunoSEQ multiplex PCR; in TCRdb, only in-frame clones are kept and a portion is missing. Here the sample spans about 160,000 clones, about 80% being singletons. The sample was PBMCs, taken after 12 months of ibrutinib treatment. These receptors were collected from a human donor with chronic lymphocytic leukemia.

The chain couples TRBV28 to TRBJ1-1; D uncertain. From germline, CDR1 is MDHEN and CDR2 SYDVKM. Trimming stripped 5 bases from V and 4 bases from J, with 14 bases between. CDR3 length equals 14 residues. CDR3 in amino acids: CASSPPRGSTEAFF. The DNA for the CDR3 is TGTGCCAGCAGTCCCCCCCGTGGTTCCACTGAAGCTTTCTTT.

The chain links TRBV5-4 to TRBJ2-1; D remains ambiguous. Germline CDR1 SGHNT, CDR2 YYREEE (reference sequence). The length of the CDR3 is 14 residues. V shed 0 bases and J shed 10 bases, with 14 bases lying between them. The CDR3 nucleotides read TGTGCCAGCAGCTTGGGTGTTATAGAAGGGGAGCAGTTCTTC. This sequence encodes CASSLGVIEGEQFF.

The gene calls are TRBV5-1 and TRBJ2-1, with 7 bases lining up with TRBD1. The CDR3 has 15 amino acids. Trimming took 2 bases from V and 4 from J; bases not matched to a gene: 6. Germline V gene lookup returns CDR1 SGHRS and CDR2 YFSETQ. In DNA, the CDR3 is TGCGCCAGCAGCTTTCGACAGGGAGTGTACAATGAGCAGTTCTTC. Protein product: CASSFRQGVYNEQFF.

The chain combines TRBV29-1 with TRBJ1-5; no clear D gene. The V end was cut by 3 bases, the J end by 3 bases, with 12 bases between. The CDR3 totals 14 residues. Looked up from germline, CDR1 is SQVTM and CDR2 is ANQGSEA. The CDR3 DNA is TGCAGCGTTGACGATGGAGCGGACAATCAGCCCCAGCATTTT. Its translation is CSVDDGADNQPQHF.

This CDR3 reads CASSQGLSGANVLTF. In DNA, the CDR3 is TGTGCCAGTAGCCAGGGGCTCTCTGGGGCCAACGTCCTGACTTTC. The chain employs TRBV19 and TRBJ2-6; the D gene is possibly TRBD1 (6 bases). CDR1 is LNHDA and CDR2 is SQIVND in the germline V gene (reference sequence). V lost 6 bases to trimming and J lost 0 bases, with 9 bases between them. There are 15 residues in the CDR3.

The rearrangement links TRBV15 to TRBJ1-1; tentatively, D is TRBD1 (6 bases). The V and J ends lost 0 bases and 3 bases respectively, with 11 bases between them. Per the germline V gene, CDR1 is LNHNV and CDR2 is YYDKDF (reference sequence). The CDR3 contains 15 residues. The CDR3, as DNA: TGTGCCACCAGCAGAGATGGGGGGCCCTACACTGAAGCTTTCTTT. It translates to CATSRDGGPYTEAFF.

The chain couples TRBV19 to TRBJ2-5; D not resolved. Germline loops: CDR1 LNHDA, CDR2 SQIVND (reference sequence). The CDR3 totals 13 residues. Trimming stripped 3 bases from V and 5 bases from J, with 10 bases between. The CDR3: CASSIIRAETQYF. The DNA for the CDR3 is TGTGCCAGTAGTATCATAAGGGCTGAGACCCAGTACTTC.

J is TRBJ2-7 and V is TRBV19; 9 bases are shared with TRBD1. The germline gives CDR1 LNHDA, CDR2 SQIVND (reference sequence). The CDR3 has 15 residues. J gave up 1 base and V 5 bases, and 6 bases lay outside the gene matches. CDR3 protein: CASSLQGAPSYEQYF. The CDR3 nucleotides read TGTGCCAGTAGTTTACAGGGGGCGCCTTCCTACGAGCAGTACTTC.

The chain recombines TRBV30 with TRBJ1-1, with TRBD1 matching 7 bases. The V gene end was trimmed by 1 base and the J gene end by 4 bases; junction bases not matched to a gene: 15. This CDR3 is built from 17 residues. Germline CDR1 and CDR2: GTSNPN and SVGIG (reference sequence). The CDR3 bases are TGTGCCTGGAGTGCCTTTTTTTCAGGGGGAAAGGGCACTGAAGCTTTCTTT. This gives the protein CAWSAFFSGGKGTEAFF.

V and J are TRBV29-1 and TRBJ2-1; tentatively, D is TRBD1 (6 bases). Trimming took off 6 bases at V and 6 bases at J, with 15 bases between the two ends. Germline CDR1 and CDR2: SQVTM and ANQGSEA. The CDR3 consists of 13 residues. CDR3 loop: CSVGAFGANEQFF. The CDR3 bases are TGCAGCGTGGGGGCATTTGGGGCCAATGAGCAGTTCTTC.

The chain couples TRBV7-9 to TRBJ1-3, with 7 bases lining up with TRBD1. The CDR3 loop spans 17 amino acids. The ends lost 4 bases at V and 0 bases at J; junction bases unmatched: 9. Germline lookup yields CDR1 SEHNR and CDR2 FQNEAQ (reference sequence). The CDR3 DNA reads TGTGCCAGCAGCTCACGGTCCGGGACAGACTCTGGAAACACCATATATTTT. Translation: CASSSRSGTDSGNTIYF.

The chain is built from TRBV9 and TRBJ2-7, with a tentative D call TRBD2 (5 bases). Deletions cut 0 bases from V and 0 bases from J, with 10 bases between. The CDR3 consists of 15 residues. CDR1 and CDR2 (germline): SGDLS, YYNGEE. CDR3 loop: CASSVGLGSSYEQYF. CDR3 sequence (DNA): TGTGCCAGCAGCGTAGGATTGGGGAGCTCCTACGAGCAGTACTTC.

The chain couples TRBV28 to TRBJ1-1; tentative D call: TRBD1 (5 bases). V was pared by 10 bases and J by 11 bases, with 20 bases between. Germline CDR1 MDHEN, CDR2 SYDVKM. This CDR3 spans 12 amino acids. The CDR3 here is CATNVGDRWAFF. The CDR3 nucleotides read TGTGCCACCAACGTGGGGGACCGATGGGCTTTCTTT.

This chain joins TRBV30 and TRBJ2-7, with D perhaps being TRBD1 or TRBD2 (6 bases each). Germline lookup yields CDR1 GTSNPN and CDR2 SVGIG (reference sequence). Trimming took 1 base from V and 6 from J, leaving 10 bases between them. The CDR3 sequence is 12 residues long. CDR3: CAWSGSGAEQYF. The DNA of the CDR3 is TGTGCCTGGAGTGGTTCGGGGGCCGAGCAGTACTTC.

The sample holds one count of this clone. The CDR3: CASSTGTGMGNEQFF. The CDR3 region has the DNA TGTGCCAGCAGCACCGGGACAGGGATGGGGAATGAGCAGTTCTTC. The chain has TRBV7-2 and TRBJ2-1, with 9 nucleotides matching TRBD1. The CDR3 is 15 residues long. J gave up 7 bases and V 5 bases, and 9 bases lay outside the gene matches. Germline CDR1 SGHTA, CDR2 FQGNSA.

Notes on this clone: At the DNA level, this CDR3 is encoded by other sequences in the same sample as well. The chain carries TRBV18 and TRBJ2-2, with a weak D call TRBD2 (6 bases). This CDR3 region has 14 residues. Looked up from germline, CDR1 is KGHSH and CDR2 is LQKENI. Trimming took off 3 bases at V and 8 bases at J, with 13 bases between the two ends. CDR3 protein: CASSPWGGTGELFF. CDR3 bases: TGTGCCAGCTCACCGTGGGGAGGCACTGGGGAGCTGTTTTTT.

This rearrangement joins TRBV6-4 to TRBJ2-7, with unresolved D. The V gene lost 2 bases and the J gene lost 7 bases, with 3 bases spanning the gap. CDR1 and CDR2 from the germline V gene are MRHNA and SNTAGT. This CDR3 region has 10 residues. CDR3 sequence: CASSDQEQYF. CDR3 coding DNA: TGTGCCAGCAGTGACCAGGAGCAGTACTTC.

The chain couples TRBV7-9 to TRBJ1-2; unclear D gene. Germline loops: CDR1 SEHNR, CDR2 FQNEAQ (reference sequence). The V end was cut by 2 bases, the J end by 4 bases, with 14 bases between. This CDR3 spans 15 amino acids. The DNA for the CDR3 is TGTGCCAGCAGCTTACATCTGACGATCCTCTATGGCTACACCTTC. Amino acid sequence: CASSLHLTILYGYTF.

This CDR3 is CASNRQQGGSYEQYF. As DNA, the CDR3 is TGTGCCAGCAACAGACAACAGGGAGGCTCCTACGAGCAGTACTTC. This chain connects TRBV6-1 to TRBJ2-7, with D perhaps matching TRBD1 or TRBD2 (6 bases each). V was trimmed by 7 bases and J by 0 bases, leaving 16 bases between them. CDR3 size: 15 residues. Germline V lookup: CDR1 MNHNS, CDR2 SASEGT.

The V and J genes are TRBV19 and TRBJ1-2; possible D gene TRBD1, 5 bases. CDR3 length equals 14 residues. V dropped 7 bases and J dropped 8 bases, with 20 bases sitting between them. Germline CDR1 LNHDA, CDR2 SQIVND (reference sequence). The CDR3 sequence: CASIQQGEVEGYTF. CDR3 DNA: TGTGCCAGTATCCAACAAGGGGAAGTCGAGGGCTACACCTTC.

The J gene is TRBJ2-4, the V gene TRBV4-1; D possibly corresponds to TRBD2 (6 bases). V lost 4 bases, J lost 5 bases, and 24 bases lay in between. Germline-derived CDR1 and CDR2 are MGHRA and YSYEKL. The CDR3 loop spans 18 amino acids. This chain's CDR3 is CASSRRPNSGQRENIQYF. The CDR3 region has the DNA TGCGCCAGCAGCCGGAGACCTAACAGCGGGCAGAGAGAAAACATTCAGTACTTC.

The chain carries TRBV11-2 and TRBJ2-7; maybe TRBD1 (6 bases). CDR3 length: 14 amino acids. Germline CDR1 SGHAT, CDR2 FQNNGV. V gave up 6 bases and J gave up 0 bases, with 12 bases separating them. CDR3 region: CASSDRTVSYEQYF. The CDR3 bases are TGTGCCAGCAGTGATAGGACAGTCTCCTACGAGCAGTACTTC.

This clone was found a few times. CDR3 nucleotide sequence: TGTGCCTGGTCCGGGACAGGGAGCAGGAAACTGTTTTTT. Its translation is CAWSGTGSRKLFF. The chain carries TRBV30 and TRBJ1-4; 9 nucleotides agree with TRBD1. V was clipped by 5 bases and J by 11 bases; unmatched bases: 9. Germline CDR1 reads GTSNPN; CDR2 reads SVGIG (reference sequence). The CDR3 has 13 residues.

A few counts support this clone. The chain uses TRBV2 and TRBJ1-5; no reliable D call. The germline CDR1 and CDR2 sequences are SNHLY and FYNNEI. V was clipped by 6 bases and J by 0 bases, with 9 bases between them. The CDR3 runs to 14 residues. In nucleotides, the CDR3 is TGTGCCAGCAGCTCGGAGAATAGCAATCAGCCCCAGCATTTT. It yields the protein CASSSENSNQPQHF. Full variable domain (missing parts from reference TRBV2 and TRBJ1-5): EPEVTQTPSHQVTQMGQEVILRCVPISNHLYFYWYRQILGQKVEFLVSFYNNEISEKSEIFDDQFSVERPDGSNFTLKIRSTKLEDSAMYFCASSSENSNQPQHFGDGTRLSIL.

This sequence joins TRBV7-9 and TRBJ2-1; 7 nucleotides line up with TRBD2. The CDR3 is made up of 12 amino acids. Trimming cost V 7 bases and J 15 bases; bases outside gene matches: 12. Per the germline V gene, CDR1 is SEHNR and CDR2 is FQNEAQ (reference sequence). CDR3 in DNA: TGTGCCAGCATTAACTCTGGGAGGGATCCGTTCTTC. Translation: CASINSGRDPFF.